The 24 T cell receptor beta chains in this list originate from one sample, sequenced in a study of beta chain features in type 1 diabetes (dated by TCRdb to 2017 to 2018). To prepare the library, the immunoSEQ multiplex PCR assay was applied. All of the isolated RNA was reverse transcribed with the High Capacity cDNA Reverse Transcription Kit, so expressed TCRB transcripts were sequenced. Not all clones reach the TCRdb copy of this immuneACCESS table, which keeps in-frame sequences only. Checked studies attribute under half of the gap to unresolved V genes and leave the rest unexplained. The sample table shows approximately 5,800 clones, and roughly 79% are seen once. The ten largest account for around 2.2% of the sample. What was sequenced was Tregs from blood. Explained via the paper, the cell subset or site label denotes: regulatory CD4+ T cells. All receptors come from a man aged 18 to 30 in good health.

This clone appeared a single time. The gene calls are TRBV9 and TRBJ1-2, with D tentatively TRBD1 (6 bases). Germline lookup yields CDR1 SGDLS and CDR2 YYNGEE. V lost 0 bases to trimming and J lost 8 bases, with 11 bases between them. The CDR3 loop spans 13 amino acids. The CDR3 nucleotides are TGTGCCAGCAGCGTAGGATACAGGGTGGGCTACACCTTC. Protein sequence: CASSVGYRVGYTF.

This clone was observed a handful of times. The chain recombines TRBV7-2 with TRBJ2-2, with TRBD2 matching 9 bases. The germline CDR1 and CDR2 sequences are SGHTA and FQGNSA. This CDR3 comprises 14 residues. V was pared by 3 bases and J by 4 bases, with 0 bases of the junction left unmatched. The CDR3 sequence is CASSFSGSTGELFF. For the CDR3, the DNA is TGTGCCAGCAGCTTTAGCGGGAGCACCGGGGAGCTGTTTTTT.

This chain uses TRBV5-1 with TRBJ1-5; weak D call: TRBD1 (5 bases). Germline assignment: CDR1 SGHRS and CDR2 YFSETQ. The V and J ends lost 1 base and 5 bases respectively, with 13 bases between them. The CDR3 runs 15 residues. In DNA, the CDR3 is TGCGCCAGCAGCTTGAGGTCAGGGATCGATCAGCCCCAGCATTTT. Protein: CASSLRSGIDQPQHF.

The chain joins TRBV25-1 to TRBJ2-5; D not certain. The CDR3 length is 14 residues. Trimming left V 4 bases short and J 2 bases short, with 11 bases between. The germline CDR1 and CDR2 sequences are MGHDK and SYGVNS. The CDR3 region has the DNA TGTGCCAGCAGTGCCCCCGGTATTCAAGAGACCCAGTACTTC. Translated, it gives CASSAPGIQETQYF. The full variable domain, completed using reference TRBV25-1 and TRBJ2-5, is EADIYQTPRYLVIGTGKKITLECSQTMGHDKMYWYQQDPGMELHLIHYSYGVNSTEKGDLSSESTVSRIRTEHFPLTLESARPSHTSQYLCASSAPGIQETQYFGPGTRLLVL.

This chain joins TRBV27 and TRBJ2-1; no reliable D call. Trimming cost V 4 bases and J 0 bases, with 10 bases left between them. CDR1 and CDR2 (germline): MNHEY, SMNVEV (reference sequence). The CDR3 extends over 15 amino acids. The CDR3 here is CASSYVPVSYNEQFF. CDR3 in DNA: TGTGCCAGCAGTTACGTTCCAGTCTCCTACAATGAGCAGTTCTTC.

This clone was found a few times. V is TRBV13 and J is TRBJ2-5; no clear D. Germline CDR1 is PRHDT and CDR2 is FYEKMQ (reference sequence). The CDR3 loop spans 16 amino acids. Trimming cost V 2 bases and J 1 base, with 14 bases left between them. DNA for the CDR3: TGTGCCAGCAGCTTATTCCGTAGAGGCATCCAAGAGACCCAGTACTTC. Amino acids: CASSLFRRGIQETQYF.

The V gene is TRBV7-9, the J gene TRBJ1-2; tentatively, D is TRBD1 (5 bases). The CDR3 spans 16 residues. Germline V gives CDR1 SEHNR, CDR2 FQNEAQ (reference sequence). V lost 2 bases and J lost 2, with 15 bases in between. The CDR3 nucleotides are TGTGCCAGCAGCTTACTCCAAGGGGTATCAAACTATGGCTACACCTTC. Protein product: CASSLLQGVSNYGYTF.

This clone was counted once. The rearrangement joins TRBV2 to TRBJ2-1; 7 bases map to TRBD2. CDR1 is SNHLY, CDR2 FYNNEI, per germline. Losses at the gene ends were 7 bases for V and 4 bases for J; bases not matched to a gene: 13. The CDR3 covers 16 residues. The chain's CDR3 is CASKVDLAEPYNEQFF. The DNA of the CDR3 is TGTGCCAGCAAAGTCGATCTAGCGGAACCATACAATGAGCAGTTCTTC.

This clone was seen a few times. The chain carries TRBV7-3 and TRBJ2-1, with TRBD2 matching 9 bases. The CDR3 is 16 amino acids. V was clipped by 5 bases and J by 7 bases; unmatched bases: 12. Looked up from germline, CDR1 is SGHTA and CDR2 is FQGTGA. The CDR3 coding sequence is TGTGCCAGCAGCACCAGTTTACTAGCGGGTAGGAATGAGCAGTTCTTC. This gives the protein CASSTSLLAGRNEQFF.

The V call is TRBV6-4, the J call TRBJ2-1; 12 bases agree with TRBD2. Trimming cost V 3 bases and J 4 bases; bases outside gene matches: 1. The CDR3 length is 15 residues. The germline CDR1 and CDR2 sequences are MRHNA and SNTAGT. The CDR3 DNA is TGTGCCAGCAGTGAGGGGACTAGCGGGTACAATGAGCAGTTCTTC. Amino acid sequence: CASSEGTSGYNEQFF.

V and J are TRBV5-1 and TRBJ2-5; 12 nucleotides align to TRBD2. The CDR3 contains 15 residues. Trimming took 2 bases from V and 2 from J; bases not matched to a gene: 1. Germline V gene lookup returns CDR1 SGHRS and CDR2 YFSETQ. The CDR3 DNA follows: TGCGCCAGCAGCTTCGGACTAGCGGGGCAAGAGACCCAGTACTTC. Its protein is CASSFGLAGQETQYF.

The chain joins TRBV30 to TRBJ1-5, with TRBD1 matching 7 bases. This CDR3 spans 13 amino acids. CDR1 and CDR2 from the germline V gene are GTSNPN and SVGIG (reference sequence). V dropped 1 base and J dropped 6; count of bases not matched to a gene: 3. The CDR3: CAWSGQGGQPQHF. The CDR3 region has the DNA TGTGCCTGGAGTGGACAGGGCGGTCAGCCCCAGCATTTT.

The chain couples TRBV28 to TRBJ1-6, with D tentatively TRBD1 (6 bases). V lost 3 bases, J lost 4 bases, and 10 bases lay in between. The CDR3 has 15 amino acids. The germline CDR1 and CDR2 sequences are MDHEN and SYDVKM. The CDR3 sequence: CASSLRQVYNSPLHF. CDR3 in DNA: TGTGCCAGCAGTTTGCGACAGGTTTATAATTCACCCCTCCACTTT.

The sample holds a few counts of this clone. J is TRBJ2-5 and V is TRBV2; 7 nucleotides align to TRBD1. CDR3 size: 14 residues. The V gene's germline CDR1 is SNHLY and CDR2 FYNNEI. The junction had 9 bases not matched to a gene; V was cut back by 7 bases and J by 4 bases. The CDR3 protein is CASKGRGIGETQYF. The CDR3 bases are TGTGCCAGCAAGGGCAGGGGGATTGGAGAGACCCAGTACTTC.

This clone was counted only a few times. This sequence joins TRBV5-1 and TRBJ2-5; D call uncertain. V was pared by 0 bases and J by 1 base, with 10 bases between. CDR3 length equals 15 residues. Germline CDR1 and CDR2: SGHRS and YFSETQ. CDR3 DNA: TGCGCCAGCAGCTTGGTTAGCTCTTTCCAAGAGACCCAGTACTTC. The encoded protein is CASSLVSSFQETQYF. Full variable domain (missing parts from reference TRBV5-1 and TRBJ2-5): KAGVTQTPRYLIKTRGQQVTLSCSPISGHRSVSWYQQTPGQGLQFLFEYFSETQRNKGNFPGRFSGRQFSNSRSEMNVSTLELGDSALYLCASSLVSSFQETQYFGPGTRLLVL.

The chain carries TRBV29-1 and TRBJ2-5; possibly TRBD1 for D (5 bases). The germline V gene has CDR1 SQVTM and CDR2 ANQGSEA. The CDR3 is 13 amino acids. With 4 bases removed from V and 4 bases from J, the gap between germline ends came to 13 bases. CDR3: CSVGAWQGETQYF. As DNA, the CDR3 is TGCAGCGTTGGGGCCTGGCAGGGAGAGACCCAGTACTTC.

V and J are TRBV7-9 and TRBJ2-3, with D unresolved. Germline V gene sequence: CDR1 SEHNR, CDR2 FQNEAQ (reference sequence). V was clipped by 7 bases and J by 2 bases, with 16 bases between them. The CDR3 is made up of 15 amino acids. In nucleotides, the CDR3 is TGTGCCAGCACCCTCCTATGGGCGAACACAGATACGCAGTATTTT. Residues: CASTLLWANTDTQYF.

V gene TRBV5-1 combines with J gene TRBJ2-1; TRBD1 might be the D (6 bases). The V gene lost 4 bases and the J gene lost 0 bases, with 14 bases spanning the gap. This CDR3 region has 16 residues. Germline V CDR1 and CDR2: SGHRS, YFSETQ. In DNA, the CDR3 is TGCGCCAGCAGCCCATTATTAGGGGGCTCCTACAATGAGCAGTTCTTC. The encoded protein is CASSPLLGGSYNEQFF.

This clone was counted only a few times. The CDR3 nucleotides are TGTGCCAGCAGTCTTCCGACAGGGGGCATAGGGTACGAGCAGTACTTC. It is translated as CASSLPTGGIGYEQYF. V gene TRBV28 combines with J gene TRBJ2-7, with 10 nucleotides matching TRBD1. The CDR3 has 16 amino acids. In germline, CDR1 is MDHEN, CDR2 SYDVKM. V shed 5 bases, J shed 4 bases, and the junction held 11 bases outside the gene matches.

This rearrangement joins TRBV5-1 to TRBJ2-5; D is unclear. The germline V and J ends were trimmed by 0 bases and 2 bases, with 5 bases remaining between them. This CDR3 comprises 13 residues. Germline CDR1 is SGHRS and CDR2 is YFSETQ. CDR3 coding DNA: TGCGCCAGCAGCTTGGACTATCAAGAGACCCAGTACTTC. Amino acids: CASSLDYQETQYF.

This rearrangement joins TRBV7-7 to TRBJ2-1; 10 nucleotides agree with TRBD1. This CDR3 region has 14 residues. Unmatched junction bases numbered 0, after V lost 3 bases and J lost 4 bases. Germline-derived CDR1 and CDR2 are SSHAT and FNYEAQ (reference sequence). The CDR3 DNA reads TGTGCCAGCAGCTTGGGACAGGGGTACAATGAGCAGTTCTTC. Its protein product is CASSLGQGYNEQFF.

This chain joins TRBV28 and TRBJ2-7; 7 nucleotides agree with TRBD2. With 6 bases clipped from V and 1 base from J, the junction kept 6 bases outside the gene matches. The CDR3 runs to 14 residues. Germline CDR1 and CDR2: MDHEN and SYDVKM. The CDR3 protein is CASSRPGGSYEQYF. CDR3 in DNA: TGTGCCAGCAGCCGTCCGGGGGGATCCTACGAGCAGTACTTC.

The V gene is TRBV5-6, the J gene TRBJ2-4; tentative D call: TRBD1 (5 bases). The CDR3 covers 15 residues. V was clipped by 4 bases and J by 0 bases, with 11 bases between them. Germline CDR1 is SGHDT and CDR2 is YYEEEE. CDR3 in amino acids: CASSLDTLAKNIQYF. The CDR3, as DNA: TGTGCCAGCAGCCTGGACACCCTAGCCAAAAACATTCAGTACTTC.

The chain carries TRBV7-2 and TRBJ1-5; D not resolved. This CDR3 contains 14 residues. Trimming removed 5 bases from V and 4 bases from J, with 12 bases in between. Germline V gene sequence: CDR1 SGHTA, CDR2 FQGNSA. CDR3 DNA sequence: TGTGCCAGCAGCCCGACTGGCCCAAATCAGCCCCAGCATTTT. Its translation: CASSPTGPNQPQHF.